The rows below give T cell receptor beta chains drawn from one sample of a study of vaccination effects on CD4 cells after COVID-19. No antigen has been identified for these receptors. Measured with immunoSEQ multiplex PCR; TCRdb has only the in-frame clones, and not every one. This table holds about 48,000 clones, 75% to 80% found once. The specimen comprised CD4+ T cells from PBMCs cultured with HCoV-OC43 spike peptides, sampled before COVID-19 vaccination. The receptors derive from a human donor who received a COVID-19 vaccine. CDR3s leave out the opening cysteine and the closing phenylalanine or tryptophan.

v_gene,CDR3aa
TRBV11-2,ASSSAPLAGNEQF
TRBV19,ASSMVGILDYGYT
TRBV11-2,ASSLDRTEAF
TRBV7-2,ASSPGQPQETQY
TRBV21-1,ASSKRTGNEQF
TRBV10-3,AISESRTVGYT
TRBV18,ASSPLTNRGEQF
TRBV19,ASTVAGVTGELF
TRBV7-2,ASSFSGGTGGIDGYT
TRBV5-1,ASSLGVDDEKLF
TRBV24-1,ATSDFGGSREETQY
TRBV28,ASSGRDRFNSGANVLT
TRBV10-2,ASGLSGGLLNTQY
TRBV19,ASSIKTSGNNEQF
TRBV18,ASSPSGLETQY
TRBV7-2,ASSPASARGEQF
TRBV4-2,ASSQDRLAGNEQF
TRBV6-5,ASSSGTGTNYGYT
TRBV18,ASSSGGLNSPLH
TRBV7-9,ASSLPPNTGELF
TRBV5-6,ASSLYWRTDGNTIY
TRBV28,ASRGAPGRFAEAF
TRBV6-5,AGGGGNTGELF
TRBV5-1,ASSPTGANSPLH
TRBV29-1,SVDDRGRTDTQY
TRBV27,ASSLGRGLGTGELF
TRBV28,ATLPSTGGGGYT
TRBV11-3,ASSSGGSADTQY
TRBV11-2,ASSQGPGGGQRELF
TRBV18,ASSNQGSSPLH
TRBV21-1,ASSKNPGLSYGPYNSPLH
TRBV30,AWSALVARAPYGYT